The clone carrying this TCR beta chain occurred many times. This sample is part of a study of Graves' ophthalmopathy and Graves' hyperthyroidism. Turning to the study itself: Blood was drawn at initial diagnosis, before any treatment.

Each donor who had ophthalmopathy showed moderate-to-severe activity, a CAS of ≥3, a NOSPECS of ≥4, and a duration under 3 months. Trimming cost V 6 bases and J 4 bases, with 7 bases left between them. From germline, CDR1 is ENHRY and CDR2 SYGVKD. The CDR3 consists of 12 residues. Amplification of TCR beta CDR3 regions used RNA transcripts. A first-round RT-PCR used HTBI primers, followed by a second-round multiplex PCR. TCRdb re-called the multiplex PCR reads through MiXCR, storing one row per CDR3 protein. The sample lists about 500,000 distinct CDR3 sequences, about 15% occurring once. The origin of this receptor is a woman between 25 and 40 years old with Graves' ophthalmopathy. The chain uses TRBV10-3 and TRBJ1-5; D perhaps matches TRBD1 (5 bases). Material for sequencing was blood. CDR3 bases: TGTGCCATCAGAGGGGAGAATCAGCCCCAGCATTTT. The encoded protein is CAIRGENQPQHF.